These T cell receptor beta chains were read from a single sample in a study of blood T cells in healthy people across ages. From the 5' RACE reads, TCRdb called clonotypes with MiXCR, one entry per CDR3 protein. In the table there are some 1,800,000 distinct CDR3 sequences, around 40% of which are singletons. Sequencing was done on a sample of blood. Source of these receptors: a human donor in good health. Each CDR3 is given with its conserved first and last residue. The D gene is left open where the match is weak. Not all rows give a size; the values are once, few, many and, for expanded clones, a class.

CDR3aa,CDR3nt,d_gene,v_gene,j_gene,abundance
CASSFRGSGETQFF,TGTGCCAGCAGTTTTCGGGGGTCCGGAGAGACCCAGTTCTTC,-,TRBV12-3/TRBV12-4,TRBJ2-1,once
CASSQDPTRGPQNIQYF,TGCGCCAGCAGCCAAGATCCGACTAGAGGGCCTCAAAACATTCAGTACTTC,-,TRBV4-3,TRBJ2-4,few
CASSLGAATMNTEAFF,TGTGCCAGCAGCTTGGGAGCAGCTACAATGAACACTGAAGCTTTCTTT,-,TRBV11-1,TRBJ1-1,once
CASSFAATYEQYF,TGTGCCAGCAGTTTCGCGGCCACCTACGAGCAGTACTTC,-,TRBV12-3/TRBV12-4,TRBJ2-7,few
CSVSTGVDEQFF,TGCAGCGTGTCCACAGGGGTTGATGAGCAGTTCTTC,TRBD1,TRBV20-1,TRBJ2-1,-
CASIFWGDRVLGEQFF,TGTGCCAGCATATTCTGGGGGGACAGGGTTTTGGGCGAGCAGTTCTTC,TRBD1,TRBV12-3/TRBV12-4,TRBJ2-1,-
CASSPGTSNYEQYF,TGTGCCAGCAGTCCCGGGACCTCGAACTACGAGCAGTACTTC,-,TRBV11-2,TRBJ2-7,-
CASRLTRDREGETQYF,TGTGCCAGCCGTTTAACAAGGGACAGGGAGGGGGAGACCCAGTACTTC,TRBD1,TRBV7-2,TRBJ2-5,-
CASSLGLRQPLDYDYTF,TGCGCCAGCAGCTTGGGGTTGAGGCAGCCCCTGGACTATGACTACACCTTC,-,TRBV5-1,TRBJ1-2,-
CASSQGGIDGYTF,TGTGCCAGCAGTCAAGGGGGAATTGACGGCTACACCTTC,-,TRBV12-3/TRBV12-4,TRBJ1-2,many
CASSLEGRVDEQYF,TGCGCCAGCAGCCTTGAGGGCAGGGTGGACGAGCAGTACTTC,-,TRBV5-1,TRBJ2-7,-
CASSLASGQDYEQYF,TGTGCCAGCAGCTTGGCCTCCGGACAGGACTACGAGCAGTACTTC,TRBD1,TRBV5-4,TRBJ2-7,few
CASTPAGDPYGYTF,TGCGCCAGCACCCCGGCAGGGGATCCCTATGGCTACACCTTC,-,TRBV5-1,TRBJ1-2,-
CASSPRPGPSIEKLFF,TGTGCCAGCAGCCCTAGACCGGGACCGAGTATTGAAAAACTGTTTTTT,-,TRBV7-9,TRBJ1-4,-
CSASREEYGYTF,TGCAGTGCTTCCAGGGAGGAGTATGGCTACACCTTC,-,TRBV20-1,TRBJ1-2,few
CASSLVTERGWREQYF,TGTGCCAGCAGCTTAGTGACGGAGCGGGGGTGGCGCGAGCAGTACTTC,TRBD2,TRBV7-9,TRBJ2-7,-
CSVEGGIKSPTDTQYF,TGCAGCGTTGAAGGAGGGATTAAGTCGCCCACAGATACGCAGTATTTT,-,TRBV29-1,TRBJ2-3,few
CASGYRGVFRTEAFF,TGCGCCAGTGGTTACAGGGGCGTCTTTAGGACTGAAGCTTTCTTT,TRBD1,TRBV10-2,TRBJ1-1,-
CACRLAGGTQETQYF,TGTGCCTGCAGACTAGCGGGGGGCACCCAAGAGACCCAGTACTTC,TRBD2,TRBV2,TRBJ2-5,-
CASSYRVKSNYGYTF,TGTGCCAGCAGTTACAGGGTTAAGAGCAACTATGGCTACACCTTC,-,TRBV6-6,TRBJ1-2,once
CASSGEGRVTEAFF,TGTGCCAGCAGTGGGGAGGGAAGAGTTACTGAAGCTTTCTTT,-,TRBV11-2,TRBJ1-1,-
CSAPMGPNTNYGYTF,TGCAGTGCTCCTATGGGACCGAATACTAACTATGGATACACCTTC,-,TRBV20-1,TRBJ1-2,-